Following are 31 T cell receptor beta chains from one sample sequenced in a study of shared clonotypes between healthy human individuals. Profiled with immunoSEQ multiplex PCR; TCRdb holds only in-frame clones, not every one. The sample contains over 2 million clones, roughly 95% of which appear only once. Sequenced input: naive CD4+ T cells sorted from blood. Specified subset: CD45RA+ positively selected. These receptors were obtained from a man aged 18 to 29 in good health.

The chain couples TRBV29-1 to TRBJ1-1; unclear D gene. Trimming took 4 bases from V and 4 from J, leaving 10 bases between them. The CDR3 sequence is 12 residues long. Germline V gives CDR1 SQVTM, CDR2 ANQGSEA. In DNA, the CDR3 is TGCAGCGTTGGTCAGTACGCCACTGAAGCTTTCTTT. Protein product: CSVGQYATEAFF.

The chain is built from TRBV18 and TRBJ2-3, with D hard to call. This CDR3 region has 15 residues. From germline, CDR1 is KGHSH and CDR2 LQKENI. Trimming took off 3 bases at V and 4 bases at J, with 14 bases between the two ends. The CDR3 loop is CASSPGRLSPDTQYF. The DNA for the CDR3 is TGTGCCAGCTCACCGGGTAGGCTTTCCCCAGATACGCAGTATTTT.

The rearrangement joins TRBV11-2 to TRBJ2-7; 8 bases are a match to TRBD2. The germline gives CDR1 SGHAT, CDR2 FQNNGV. The CDR3 contains 13 residues. V dropped 11 bases and J dropped 0; count of bases not matched to a gene: 6. CDR3 bases: TGTGCCGGAAGCGGGGGCCGCTCCTACGAGCAGTACTTC. This gives the protein CAGSGGRSYEQYF.

The chain has TRBV30 and TRBJ2-7; D uncertain. The CDR3 sequence is 13 residues long. Between the trimmed V and J ends, which lost 2 bases and 3 bases, there was a span of 11 bases. Germline lookup yields CDR1 GTSNPN and CDR2 SVGIG (reference sequence). The CDR3 spells CAWSLSFHYEQYF. In nucleotides, the CDR3 is TGTGCCTGGAGTTTAAGCTTCCACTACGAGCAGTACTTC.

This chain uses TRBV5-8 with TRBJ2-3; TRBD1 agrees at 7 bases. Germline CDR1 and CDR2: SGHTS and YDEGEE. Unmatched junction bases numbered 8, after V lost 4 bases and J lost 0 bases. This CDR3 is 16 amino acids long. This CDR3 is CASSLGTATSTDTQYF. CDR3 bases: TGTGCCAGCAGCCTTGGGACAGCTACTAGCACAGATACGCAGTATTTT.

The chain is built from TRBV11-3 and TRBJ2-3; 14 positions match TRBD2. The CDR3 has 20 residues. Germline-derived CDR1 and CDR2 are SGHNT and YENEEA. Losses at the gene ends were 5 bases for V and 0 bases for J; bases not matched to a gene: 13. Written as DNA, the CDR3 is TGTGCCAGCAGCGCCTCCCCGGGACTAGCGGGGGAACTTAGCACAGATACGCAGTATTTT. Its protein product is CASSASPGLAGELSTDTQYF.

The V and J genes are TRBV7-9 and TRBJ1-6; TRBD1 matches at 9 bases. V gave up 5 bases and J gave up 4 bases; unmatched junction bases: 6. This CDR3 region has 16 residues. The V gene's germline CDR1 is SEHNR and CDR2 FQNEAQ (reference sequence). The CDR3 loop is CASSQGTGPYNSPLHF. DNA for the CDR3: TGTGCCAGCAGCCAAGGGACAGGGCCATATAATTCACCCCTCCACTTT.

Notes on this clone: The same CDR3 is also encoded by other DNA sequences in this sample. The chain couples TRBV30 to TRBJ1-1; the D gene is possibly TRBD1 (5 bases). This CDR3 has 12 amino acids. The V gene lost 2 bases and the J gene lost 4 bases, with 8 bases spanning the gap. Germline loops: CDR1 GTSNPN, CDR2 SVGIG (reference sequence). CDR3 nucleotides: TGTGCCTGGAGTCGAGGGGCCACTGAAGCTTTCTTT. The encoded protein is CAWSRGATEAFF.

The chain uses TRBV7-2 and TRBJ2-7, with 10 bases identical to TRBD1. Germline V gene lookup returns CDR1 SGHTA and CDR2 FQGNSA. The CDR3 is 17 amino acids. J gave up 4 bases and V 1 base, and 10 bases lay outside the gene matches. CDR3 sequence: CASSLGPFGTGAYEQYF. The CDR3 coding sequence is TGTGCCAGCAGCTTAGGGCCCTTCGGGACAGGGGCATACGAGCAGTACTTC.

J is TRBJ1-3 and V is TRBV30, with TRBD1 matching over 7 bases. The CDR3 extends over 13 amino acids. Germline CDR1 reads GTSNPN; CDR2 reads SVGIG (reference sequence). V trimming: 8 bases; J trimming: 3 bases; junction bases outside the gene matches: 7. CDR3 loop: CAGMRGLGNTIYF. The CDR3 coding sequence is TGTGCCGGGATGAGGGGGCTTGGAAACACCATATATTTT.

The J gene is TRBJ2-1, the V gene TRBV29-1, with 13 nucleotides matching TRBD2. The CDR3 is 13 amino acids. In germline, CDR1 is SQVTM, CDR2 ANQGSEA. V lost 4 bases, J lost 15 bases, and 9 bases stayed unmatched. The CDR3 here is CSVVAPLAGGMFF. For the CDR3, the DNA is TGCAGCGTTGTCGCCCCACTAGCGGGGGGGATGTTCTTC.

V and J are TRBV2 and TRBJ2-6; 9 bases match TRBD1. Trimming removed 8 bases from V and 0 bases from J; junction bases left unmatched: 8. The CDR3 length is 17 residues. From germline, CDR1 is SNHLY and CDR2 FYNNEI. The CDR3 bases are TGTGCCAGCTCCAGGGACAGGGTGTCCTCTGGGGCCAACGTCCTGACTTTC. It is translated as CASSRDRVSSGANVLTF.

As for this clone: This sample includes further DNA sequences coding for the same CDR3. V and J are TRBV2 and TRBJ1-5; 8 bases are a match to TRBD1. This CDR3 contains 13 residues. The trim removed 4 bases at V and 6 bases at J, leaving 2 bases unmatched. The V gene's germline CDR1 is SNHLY and CDR2 FYNNEI. CDR3 region: CASSGQGPQPQHF. CDR3 DNA: TGTGCCAGCAGTGGACAGGGGCCTCAGCCCCAGCATTTT.

As regards this clone: The identical CDR3 is also encoded by other nucleotide sequences in the sample. The rearrangement links TRBV6-1 to TRBJ1-2, with a weak D call TRBD1 (5 bases). The CDR3 consists of 14 residues. The V and J ends lost 1 base and 4 bases respectively, with 10 bases between them. CDR1 and CDR2 from the germline V gene are MNHNS and SASEGT. The CDR3 protein is CASSEGGGLYGYTF. CDR3 nucleotides: TGTGCCAGCAGTGAAGGTGGGGGACTCTATGGCTACACCTTC.

The rearrangement links TRBV10-3 to TRBJ2-1, with D perhaps being TRBD1 or TRBD2 (5 bases each). V was pared by 8 bases and J by 8 bases, with 10 bases between. Germline assignment: CDR1 ENHRY and CDR2 SYGVKD. This CDR3 is 11 amino acids long. DNA for the CDR3: TGTGCCATCTGGGACGACTATGAGCAGTTCTTC. Translating it yields CAIWDDYEQFF.

The J gene is TRBJ2-7, the V gene TRBV19; perhaps TRBD2 as D (7 bases). CDR3 length: 14 residues. Germline V gene lookup returns CDR1 LNHDA and CDR2 SQIVND (reference sequence). Trimming stripped 5 bases from V and 2 bases from J, with 13 bases between. CDR3 sequence: CASSPQGRAYEQYF. DNA for the CDR3: TGTGCCAGTAGTCCCCAGGGGAGGGCCTACGAGCAGTACTTC.

V usage is TRBV6-5 and J usage is TRBJ2-5; maybe TRBD2 (6 bases). This CDR3 has 15 amino acids. From germline, CDR1 is MNHEY and CDR2 SVGAGI. V dropped 4 bases and J dropped 1 base, with 13 bases sitting between them. The CDR3 sequence is CASSSRGSGQETQYF. The CDR3 DNA sequence: TGTGCCAGCAGTTCTCGCGGTAGCGGCCAAGAGACCCAGTACTTC.

V is TRBV5-8 and J is TRBJ2-2, with D possibly being TRBD2 (6 bases). This CDR3 contains 17 residues. Germline V gives CDR1 SGHTS, CDR2 YDEGEE. Trimming took 2 bases from V and 1 from J, leaving 15 bases between them. CDR3 DNA: TGTGCCAGCAGCTTTCAGTTCGGGACTCAGAACACCGGGGAGCTGTTTTTT. Its protein is CASSFQFGTQNTGELFF.

V and J are TRBV9 and TRBJ2-2; no reliable D call. This CDR3 has 14 residues. The V end lost 0 bases, the J end lost 3 bases, and 6 bases lay between the germline ends. Germline V CDR1 and CDR2: SGDLS, YYNGEE. The chain's CDR3 is CASSVEWDTGELFF. The DNA of the CDR3 is TGTGCCAGCAGCGTAGAGTGGGACACCGGGGAGCTGTTTTTT.

V usage is TRBV5-4 and J usage is TRBJ2-6; 10 bases are shared with TRBD1. Germline V gene lookup returns CDR1 SGHNT and CDR2 YYREEE (reference sequence). The CDR3 loop spans 18 amino acids. J gave up 0 bases and V 4 bases, and 7 bases lay outside the gene matches. CDR3 sequence (DNA): TGTGCCAGCAGCCAAGGACAGGGGGTGCTCTCTGGGGCCAACGTCCTGACTTTC. Amino acids: CASSQGQGVLSGANVLTF.

The chain joins TRBV29-1 to TRBJ2-7, with D maybe TRBD2 (6 bases). Germline values: CDR1 SQVTM, CDR2 ANQGSEA. The CDR3 loop spans 15 amino acids. V was trimmed by 5 bases and J by 5 bases, leaving 22 bases between them. The CDR3 here is CSVCWWRDQSNEQYF. The CDR3, as DNA: TGCAGCGTTTGCTGGTGGAGGGACCAAAGCAACGAGCAGTACTTC.

J is TRBJ2-7 and V is TRBV2; 7 nucleotides agree with TRBD2. This CDR3 region has 17 residues. Trimming removed 4 bases from V and 3 bases from J; junction bases left unmatched: 15. CDR1 and CDR2 from the germline V gene are SNHLY and FYNNEI. The CDR3 coding sequence is TGTGCCAGCAGTGCGAGATCCGGGACTAACGCAGGCTACGAGCAGTACTTC. Its translation is CASSARSGTNAGYEQYF.

The genes are TRBV18 and TRBJ2-1; 14 bases fit TRBD2. Germline CDR1 and CDR2: KGHSH and LQKENI. The J segment lost 10 bases and the V segment lost 1 base, leaving 3 bases of the junction unmatched. The CDR3 consists of 15 residues. CDR3: CASSPRGLAGEEQFF. The CDR3 DNA follows: TGTGCCAGCTCACCACGGGGACTAGCGGGAGAGGAGCAGTTCTTC.

This clone appeared a single time. This chain uses TRBV18 with TRBJ2-2; D unresolved. This CDR3 is 16 amino acids long. In germline, CDR1 is KGHSH, CDR2 LQKENI. The V gene lost 0 bases and the J gene lost 6 bases, with 14 bases spanning the gap. In DNA, the CDR3 is TGTGCCAGCTCACCACCGTCAGCCCCGATCGCCGGGGAGCTGTTTTTT. It yields the protein CASSPPSAPIAGELFF.

On this clone itself: An end of the junction differs from the germline gene, which may be a read error. The chain couples TRBV28 to TRBJ1-2; D unclear. This CDR3 is 14 amino acids long. In germline, CDR1 is MDHEN, CDR2 SYDVKM. The CDR3 sequence is CASRLSGKNYGYTF. The CDR3 DNA is TGTGCCAGCAGATTATCCGGGAAAAACTATGGCTACACCTTC.

This clone was seen only once. This same CDR3 is encoded by further DNA sequences in the sample. The V call is TRBV6-5, the J call TRBJ1-1; D possibly corresponds to TRBD1 (6 bases). Germline V lookup: CDR1 MNHEY, CDR2 SVGAGI. The CDR3 is made up of 14 amino acids. Trimming removed 0 bases from V and 1 base from J, with 6 bases in between. The CDR3 coding sequence is TGTGCCAGCAGTTACTCAGGGGGGAACACTGAAGCTTTCTTT. Protein product: CASSYSGGNTEAFF.

A note on this clone: Other DNA variants within this sample encode the same CDR3. The chain joins TRBV9 to TRBJ2-3, with 9 positions matching TRBD2. This CDR3 spans 15 amino acids. Losses at the gene ends were 2 bases for V and 2 bases for J; bases not matched to a gene: 3. The V gene's germline CDR1 is SGDLS and CDR2 YYNGEE. The CDR3 reads CASSVLAGITDTQYF. For the CDR3, the DNA is TGTGCCAGCAGCGTTCTAGCGGGGATCACAGATACGCAGTATTTT.

To note about this clone: The same CDR3 is also encoded by other DNA sequences in this sample. DNA of the CDR3: TGTGCCAGCAGCTTAGGAGGTAGTCGGGATGAGCAGTTCTTC. This sequence encodes CASSLGGSRDEQFF. The genes are TRBV7-2 and TRBJ2-1; D gene unclear. V lost 1 base and J lost 8, with 12 bases in between. The germline V gene encodes CDR1 SGHTA and CDR2 FQGNSA. This CDR3 contains 14 residues.

The chain recombines TRBV28 with TRBJ1-5; D is perhaps TRBD1 (5 bases). V was shortened by 2 bases and J by 1 base, with 12 bases between the two germline ends. This CDR3 contains 16 residues. Per the germline V gene, CDR1 is MDHEN and CDR2 is SYDVKM. Written as DNA, the CDR3 is TGTGCCAGCAGTTTACGGGCTGGGGGAAGCAATCAGCCCCAGCATTTT. Amino acids: CASSLRAGGSNQPQHF.

The chain couples TRBV6-1 to TRBJ2-7, with a tentative D call TRBD2 (6 bases). CDR3 length equals 15 residues. Trimming took off 6 bases at V and 3 bases at J, with 18 bases between the two ends. Germline lookup yields CDR1 MNHNS and CDR2 SASEGT. CDR3 loop: CASRAGTGGLYEQYF. As DNA, the CDR3 is TGTGCCAGCAGAGCGGGTACAGGAGGCCTCTACGAGCAGTACTTC.

This chain joins TRBV10-1 and TRBJ1-2, with a tentative D call TRBD1 (5 bases). The CDR3 contains 14 residues. The V gene's germline CDR1 is WNHNN and CDR2 SYGVQD (reference sequence). Trimming stripped 7 bases from V and 4 bases from J, with 16 bases between. The CDR3, as DNA: TGCGCCAGCAACCAGCTCCGGGGGGTCTATGGCTACACCTTC. This translates into CASNQLRGVYGYTF.